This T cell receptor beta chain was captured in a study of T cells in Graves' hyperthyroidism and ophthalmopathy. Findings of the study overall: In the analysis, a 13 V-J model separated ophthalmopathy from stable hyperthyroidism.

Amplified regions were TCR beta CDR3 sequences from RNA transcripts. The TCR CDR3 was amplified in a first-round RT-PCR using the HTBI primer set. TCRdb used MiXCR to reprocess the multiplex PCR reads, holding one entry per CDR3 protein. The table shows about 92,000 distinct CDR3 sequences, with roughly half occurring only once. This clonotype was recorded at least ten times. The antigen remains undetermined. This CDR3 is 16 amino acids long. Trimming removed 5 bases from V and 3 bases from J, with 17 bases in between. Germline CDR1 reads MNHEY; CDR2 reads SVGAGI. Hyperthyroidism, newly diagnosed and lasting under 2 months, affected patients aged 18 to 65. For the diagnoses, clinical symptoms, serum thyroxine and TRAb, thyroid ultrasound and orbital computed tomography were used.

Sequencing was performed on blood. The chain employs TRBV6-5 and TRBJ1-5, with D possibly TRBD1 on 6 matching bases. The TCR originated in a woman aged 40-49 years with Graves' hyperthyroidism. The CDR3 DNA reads TGTGCCAGCAGTCCCTATTTGGACAGTATCAATCAGCCCCAGCATTTT. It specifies CASSPYLDSINQPQHF.